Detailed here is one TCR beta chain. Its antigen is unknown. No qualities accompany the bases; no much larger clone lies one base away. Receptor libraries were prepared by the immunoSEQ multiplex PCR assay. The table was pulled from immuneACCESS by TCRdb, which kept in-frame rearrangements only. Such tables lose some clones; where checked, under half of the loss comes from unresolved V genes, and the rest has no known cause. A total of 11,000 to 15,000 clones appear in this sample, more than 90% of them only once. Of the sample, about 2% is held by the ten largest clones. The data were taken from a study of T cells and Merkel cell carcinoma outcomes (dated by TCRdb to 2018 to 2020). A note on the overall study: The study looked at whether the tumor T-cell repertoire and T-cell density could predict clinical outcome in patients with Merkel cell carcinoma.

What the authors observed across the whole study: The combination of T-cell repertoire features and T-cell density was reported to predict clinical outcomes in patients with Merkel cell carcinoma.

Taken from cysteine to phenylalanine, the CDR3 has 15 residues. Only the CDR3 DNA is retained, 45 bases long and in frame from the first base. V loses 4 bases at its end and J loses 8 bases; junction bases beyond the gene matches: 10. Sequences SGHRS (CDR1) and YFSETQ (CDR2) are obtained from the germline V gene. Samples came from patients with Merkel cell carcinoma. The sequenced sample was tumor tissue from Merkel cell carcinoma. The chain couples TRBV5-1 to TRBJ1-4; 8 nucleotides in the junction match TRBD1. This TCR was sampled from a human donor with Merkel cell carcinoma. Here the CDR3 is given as CASSPGQGRREKLFF. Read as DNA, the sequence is TGCGCCAGCAGCCCAGGACAGGGAAGGAGGGAAAAACTGTTTTTT.